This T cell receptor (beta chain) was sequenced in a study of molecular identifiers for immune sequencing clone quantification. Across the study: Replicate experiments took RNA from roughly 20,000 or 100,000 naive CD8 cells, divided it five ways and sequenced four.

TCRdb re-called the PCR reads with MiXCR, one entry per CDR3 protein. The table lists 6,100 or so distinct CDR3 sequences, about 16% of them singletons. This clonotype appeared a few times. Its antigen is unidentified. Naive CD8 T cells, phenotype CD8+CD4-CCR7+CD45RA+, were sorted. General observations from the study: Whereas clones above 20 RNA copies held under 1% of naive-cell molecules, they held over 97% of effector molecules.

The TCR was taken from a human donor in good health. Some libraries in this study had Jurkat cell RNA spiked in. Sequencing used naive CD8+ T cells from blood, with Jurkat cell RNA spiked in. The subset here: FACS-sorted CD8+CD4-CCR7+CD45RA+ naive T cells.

As DNA, the CDR3 is TGTGCCAGCAGTTATTCTCAGGGGAGCACAGATACGCAGTATTTT. The encoded protein is CASSYSQGSTDTQYF. The chain uses TRBV6-2 or TRBV6-3 and TRBJ2-3; tentatively, D is TRBD1 (6 bases). The length of the CDR3 is 15 residues. Germline CDR1 reads MNHEY; CDR2 reads SVGEGT. Between the trimmed V and J ends, which lost 3 bases and 0 bases, there was a span of 10 bases.